This TCR beta chain was captured in a study of blood T cell repertoires in COVID-19. Study-level information: Sites across the United States, Italy and Spain contributed samples from acute and convalescent COVID-19. The analysed material was cDNA or gDNA that came from T cells, B-cell-depleted T cells, or PBMCs.

As processed by the authors: The assay estimated nucleated cells by amplifying reference gene primers. The repertoire was sequenced with immunoSEQ multiplex PCR; TCRdb's copy has only in-frame clones and lacks some. The DNA was the basis for D and trimming; V, J and clone size are from that table. The data hold about 200,000 clones, with roughly 80% observed a single time. V lost 0 bases, J lost 6 bases, and 15 bases lay in between. Germline lookup yields CDR1 SGHRS and CDR2 YFSETQ. The CDR3 loop spans 15 amino acids. The sequencing sample was made of PBMCs or T cells enriched from blood (not recorded which). The rearrangement joins TRBV5-1 to TRBJ1-2, with D possibly being TRBD1 (5 bases). This receptor was obtained from a man aged 40-50 years who had recovered from COVID-19. As DNA, the CDR3 is TGCGCCAGCAGCTTGGCGGGGGAGGTTTGGGATGGCTACACCTTC. Encoded protein: CASSLAGEVWDGYTF. The whole variable domain, remainder taken from reference TRBV5-1 and TRBJ1-2, is KAGVTQTPRYLIKTRGQQVTLSCSPISGHRSVSWYQQTPGQGLQFLFEYFSETQRNKGNFPGRFSGRQFSNSRSEMNVSTLELGDSALYLCASSLAGEVWDGYTFGSGTRLTVV.